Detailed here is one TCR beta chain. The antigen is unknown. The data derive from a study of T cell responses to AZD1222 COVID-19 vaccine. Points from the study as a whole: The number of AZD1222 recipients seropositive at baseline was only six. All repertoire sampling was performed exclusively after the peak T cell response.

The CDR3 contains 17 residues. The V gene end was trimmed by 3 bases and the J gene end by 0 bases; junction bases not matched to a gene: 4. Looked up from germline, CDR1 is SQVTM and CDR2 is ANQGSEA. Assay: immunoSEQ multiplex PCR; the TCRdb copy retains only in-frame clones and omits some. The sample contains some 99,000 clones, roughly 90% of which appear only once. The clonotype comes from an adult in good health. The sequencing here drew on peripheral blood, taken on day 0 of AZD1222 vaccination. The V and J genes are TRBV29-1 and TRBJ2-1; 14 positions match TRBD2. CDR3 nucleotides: TGCAGCGTTGAGGGACTAGCGGGAGCCAGCTCCTACAATGAGCAGTTCTTC. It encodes CSVEGLAGASSYNEQFF.